Listed below are T cell receptor beta chains from one sample, sequenced in a study of blood T cell repertoires in COVID-19. The data were produced by immunoSEQ multiplex PCR, yet TCRdb's version contains in-frame clones alone and is incomplete. Of tens of thousands of clones detected, around nine tenths appear once; the ten largest clones hold 20% to 25%. The sequencing input was peripheral blood. The receptor source for this set is a woman aged 45-59 years with active or convalescent COVID-19. Both conserved end residues are part of each CDR3. A D gene is named only where the DNA matches it firmly. Where a row states a size, it is once, few, many or the class of an expanded clone; other rows omit it.

clone size	V gene	D gene	J gene	CDR3 protein	CDR3 DNA
NA	TRBV7-9	TRBD2	TRBJ2-7	CASSLVAGGFEQYF	TGTGCCAGCAGCTTGGTAGCGGGAGGTTTTGAGCAGTACTTC
few	TRBV3-1/TRBV3-2	TRBD2	TRBJ2-7	CASSQTHETGGRAYEQYF	TGTGCCAGCAGCCAAACCCATGAAACTGGCGGGAGGGCCTACGAGCAGTACTTC
NA	TRBV5-5	NA	TRBJ1-1	CASSDPGWLQNTEAFF	TGTGCCAGCAGCGATCCCGGGTGGCTGCAGAACACTGAAGCTTTCTTT
NA	TRBV7-9	TRBD2	TRBJ2-1	CASSLGAGTSGDNEQFF	TGTGCCAGCAGCTTAGGGGCCGGGACTAGCGGCGACAATGAGCAGTTCTTC
NA	TRBV11-2	TRBD1	TRBJ2-2	CASSVVTGVYTGELFF	TGTGCCAGCAGCGTCGTGACAGGGGTCTACACCGGGGAGCTGTTTTTT
NA	TRBV6-4	NA	TRBJ1-2	CASSDEGGGYTF	TGTGCCAGCAGTGACGAGGGCGGAGGCTACACCTTC
NA	TRBV7-3	NA	TRBJ2-2	CASSLTIRGGQTTGELFF	TGTGCCAGCAGCTTAACAATTAGGGGTGGACAAACGACCGGGGAGCTGTTTTTT
once	TRBV9	TRBD2	TRBJ2-1	CASSSKSGRNYNEQFF	TGTGCCAGCAGCTCGAAAAGCGGGAGGAACTACAATGAGCAGTTCTTC
NA	TRBV19	NA	TRBJ2-5	CASRTQETQYF	TGTGCCAGTAGGACACAAGAGACCCAGTACTTC
NA	TRBV7-7	NA	TRBJ2-7	CASSLGSGSSYEQYF	TGTGCTAGCAGCTTAGGAAGCGGAAGCTCCTACGAGCAGTACTTC
NA	TRBV2	NA	TRBJ1-2	CASSDRQGMGYGYTF	TGTGCCAGCAGTGATAGGCAGGGGATGGGCTATGGCTACACCTTC
NA	TRBV19	TRBD1	TRBJ1-2	CASSAPGQGDYGYTF	TGTGCCAGTAGTGCCCCGGGACAGGGAGACTATGGCTACACCTTC
NA	TRBV6-5	TRBD2	TRBJ2-3	CASSYTPAGGADTQYF	TGTGCCAGCAGTTACACTCCGGCGGGAGGGGCCGATACGCAGTATTTT
NA	TRBV10-2	NA	TRBJ1-2	CASSESVTGFNYGYTF	TGCGCCAGCAGTGAGTCTGTGACAGGCTTTAACTATGGCTACACCTTC
NA	TRBV29-1	TRBD2	TRBJ2-2	CSVPKWGLAGGTNTGELFF	TGCAGCGTCCCCAAATGGGGACTAGCGGGAGGGACGAACACCGGGGAGCTGTTTTTT
NA	TRBV2	NA	TRBJ2-3	CASSDPLATDTQYF	TGTGCCAGCAGTGACCCCCTAGCCACAGATACGCAGTATTTT
once	TRBV20-1	TRBD2	TRBJ2-3	CSASTGLSLDTQYF	TGCAGTGCTAGTACGGGACTATCTTTAGATACGCAGTATTTT
NA	TRBV27	NA	TRBJ1-5	CASSSRTDQPQHF	TGTGCCAGCAGCTCACGGACAGATCAGCCCCAGCATTTT
NA	TRBV3-1/TRBV3-2	TRBD2	TRBJ2-1	CASSQDRTSVGDFF	TGTGCCAGCAGCCAAGATCGGACTAGCGTCGGTGACTTCTTC
NA	TRBV20-1	NA	TRBJ2-3	CSASLSGRDTDTQYF	TGCAGTGCTAGTTTATCAGGCAGGGACACAGATACGCAGTATTTT
NA	TRBV5-5	TRBD2	TRBJ2-1	CASSRTSSGVYNEQFF	TGTGCCAGCAGCCGGACTTCTAGCGGGGTTTACAATGAGCAGTTCTTC
NA	TRBV30	NA	TRBJ1-5	CAWKRSDSRDQPQHF	TGTGCCTGGAAACGCTCAGACAGCAGAGATCAGCCCCAGCATTTT
NA	TRBV27	NA	TRBJ2-1	CASSLRGTPPYNEQFF	TGTGCCAGCAGTCTAAGGGGGACACCGCCTTACAATGAGCAGTTCTTC
NA	TRBV5-1	NA	TRBJ2-6	CASSLGVSGANVLTF	TGCGCCAGCAGCTTGGGCGTCTCTGGGGCCAACGTCCTGACTTTC
NA	TRBV12-3/TRBV12-4	NA	TRBJ2-3	CASGDSGTDTQYF	TGTGCCAGCGGGGATAGCGGCACAGATACGCAGTATTTT
NA	TRBV5-1	TRBD1	TRBJ1-2	CASSLRGRDGYTF	TGCGCCAGCAGCTTAAGGGGGCGCGATGGCTACACCTTC
NA	TRBV6-5	NA	TRBJ1-1	CASSLGTLNTEAFF	TGTGCCAGCAGTCTCGGGACACTAAACACTGAAGCTTTCTTT
NA	TRBV5-8	TRBD2	TRBJ2-1	CASSLVLAGSNEQFF	TGTGCCAGCAGCTTGGTTCTAGCGGGATCCAATGAGCAGTTCTTC
NA	TRBV5-1	NA	TRBJ1-1	CASSLGRRVNTEAFF	TGCGCCAGCAGCTTAGGGAGGCGGGTGAACACTGAAGCTTTCTTT
NA	TRBV29-1	TRBD1	TRBJ1-2	CSVEGLQGKMWGYTF	TGCAGCGTTGAAGGCTTACAGGGGAAGATGTGGGGCTACACCTTC
NA	TRBV3-1/TRBV3-2	TRBD2	TRBJ2-3	CASSRSRTSGTDTQYF	TGTGCCAGCAGTCGGAGCCGGACTAGCGGTACAGATACGCAGTATTTT
once	TRBV29-1	TRBD1	TRBJ2-7	CSVERGQGRYEQYF	TGCAGCGTTGAGAGGGGACAGGGGCGCTACGAGCAGTACTTC
NA	TRBV11-3	TRBD1	TRBJ2-5	CASSQKGQGRETQYF	TGTGCCAGCAGCCAGAAGGGACAGGGAAGGGAGACCCAGTACTTC
few	TRBV6-5	NA	TRBJ1-1	CASRGGQLYTEAFF	TGTGCCAGCAGAGGAGGACAGCTCTACACTGAAGCTTTCTTT
once	TRBV14	NA	TRBJ1-2	CASSQGTGYNYGYTF	TGTGCCAGCAGCCAAGGAACAGGGTATAACTATGGCTACACCTTC
NA	TRBV19	TRBD1	TRBJ1-6	CASRLWAGGRNSPLHF	TGTGCCAGTCGACTTTGGGCAGGGGGCCGAAATTCACCCCTCCACTTT
NA	TRBV24-1	TRBD2	TRBJ2-2	CATSDLASGTGELFF	TGTGCCACCAGTGATTTAGCTAGCGGCACCGGGGAGCTGTTTTTT
NA	TRBV7-3	TRBD1	TRBJ2-7	CASSLSGTAPFYEQYF	TGTGCCAGCAGCTTATCCGGGACAGCGCCTTTCTACGAGCAGTACTTC
NA	TRBV19	TRBD2	TRBJ2-5	CASRQTGTSVETQYF	TGTGCCAGTAGGCAGACTGGGACTAGCGTCGAGACCCAGTACTTC
NA	TRBV5-4	TRBD2	TRBJ2-1	CASRPELAGAYNEQFF	TGTGCCAGCAGGCCCGAACTAGCGGGAGCCTACAATGAGCAGTTCTTC
NA	TRBV25-1	TRBD2	TRBJ2-5	CASSSTTSGRVETQYF	TGTGCCAGCAGTTCCACGACTAGCGGGAGGGTGGAGACCCAGTACTTC
NA	TRBV3-1/TRBV3-2	NA	TRBJ1-3	CASSQDVGQRNTIYF	TGTGCCAGCAGCCAAGATGTTGGACAGAGAAACACCATATATTTT
NA	TRBV29-1	NA	TRBJ2-3	CSVDLYDSGSTDTQYF	TGCAGCGTTGACCTGTACGATAGCGGAAGCACAGATACGCAGTATTTT
NA	TRBV2	NA	TRBJ2-5	CASSGQIQETQYF	TGTGCCAGCAGTGGGCAGATCCAAGAGACCCAGTACTTC
NA	TRBV30	NA	TRBJ2-5	CAWSPAGLQETQYF	TGTGCCTGGAGTCCGGCAGGGCTACAAGAGACCCAGTACTTC
NA	TRBV7-2	NA	TRBJ2-5	CASSLGAGLETQYF	TGTGCCAGCAGCTTAGGGGCGGGTTTGGAGACCCAGTACTTC
NA	TRBV6-1	NA	TRBJ1-6	CASSALRWTENSPLHF	TGTGCCAGCAGTGCCCTGCGTTGGACAGAGAATTCACCCCTCCACTTT